This T cell receptor (beta chain) emerged from a study of T cell repertoires in cytomegalovirus infection. The overall study: Alongside well-studied HLA-B-restricted CMV epitopes, recently identified HLA-C-restricted CMV epitopes were also used.

This clonotype was observed a few times. The antigen remains unidentified. The V and J ends lost 3 bases and 0 bases respectively, with 8 bases between them. This CDR3 has 14 amino acids. Per the germline V gene, CDR1 is MNHNS and CDR2 is SASEGT. TCRdb called the reads again in MiXCR, with one record for every CDR3 protein. The sample contains 680,000 or so distinct CDR3 sequences, around 35% of which appear only once. The sequence was collected from a human donor in good health (CMV status not recorded). Some clones in this sample may be carry-over from other donors' samples. The sequences come from cultured PBMCs, collected from culture after CMV antigen stimulation. The chain has TRBV6-1 and TRBJ1-1; no firm D call. CDR3 coding DNA: TGTGCCAGCAGTGATGAGTGGATGAACACTGAAGCTTTCTTT. It encodes CASSDEWMNTEAFF.